This T cell receptor (beta chain) was sequenced for a study of shared clonotypes between healthy human individuals. As for this clone: The sample holds other DNA sequences that translate to the same CDR3.

Data came from immunoSEQ multiplex PCR; TCRdb stores just in-frame clones and leaves some out. The sample records approximately 2,200,000 clones, about 92% being singletons. Naive CD8 cells lacked CD45RO, underwent positive selection for CCR7 and left out terminally differentiated effector memory CD45RA+ cells. This clonotype was sampled from a man younger than 30 in good health. Some clones in this sample may be carry-over from other donors' samples. Specimen: naive CD8+ T cells from PBMCs.

CDR3 coding DNA: TGCAGCGTTGTTGGACAGGGCTACGAGCAGTACTTC. Protein: CSVVGQGYEQYF. The chain combines TRBV29-1 with TRBJ2-7, with 8 bases identical to TRBD1. V gave up 4 bases and J gave up 3 bases; unmatched junction bases: 2. The CDR3 length is 12 residues. Germline V gene data show CDR1 as SQVTM and CDR2 as ANQGSEA.